The 12 T cell receptor beta chains below were found in one sample sequenced in a study of STAT5B mutations in CD4+ large granular lymphocyte leukemia. Only in-frame clones appear in the TCRdb table, and some are missing; sequencing was by immunoSEQ multiplex PCR. The repertoire includes roughly 30,000 clones, over 80% of them detected once, and about 4.5% sits in the top ten. The sample taken for sequencing was CD4+ T cells from blood buffy coats. These receptors came from a human donor in good health.

The V and J genes are TRBV28 and TRBJ2-7, with TRBD1 identical over 8 bases. Trimming at V came to 7 bases and at J to 0 bases, leaving 8 bases not matched to a gene. The CDR3 runs to 15 residues. Germline loops: CDR1 MDHEN, CDR2 SYDVKM. DNA of the CDR3: TGTGCCAGCATGCGCCGGGACAGGACCTCCTACGAGCAGTACTTC. This gives the protein CASMRRDRTSYEQYF.

The chain links TRBV18 to TRBJ2-5; D call uncertain. The CDR3 totals 12 residues. Looked up from germline, CDR1 is KGHSH and CDR2 is LQKENI. V lost 6 bases to trimming and J lost 2 bases, with 7 bases between them. The CDR3, as DNA: TGTGCCAGCTCTTCCGATCAAGAGACCCAGTACTTC. Residues: CASSSDQETQYF.

The chain links TRBV5-1 to TRBJ1-1; 9 bases are shared with TRBD1. The CDR3 is 15 amino acids. Trimming cost V 3 bases and J 4 bases; bases outside gene matches: 7. Germline V gene sequence: CDR1 SGHRS, CDR2 YFSETQ. The CDR3 loop is CASSWGDRDVTEAFF. CDR3 nucleotides: TGCGCCAGCAGCTGGGGGGACAGGGATGTCACTGAAGCTTTCTTT.

The rearrangement joins TRBV7-9 to TRBJ2-3; D might be TRBD1 or TRBD2, each matching 5 bases. The length of the CDR3 is 16 residues. Germline assignment: CDR1 SEHNR and CDR2 FQNEAQ (reference sequence). V lost 4 bases and J lost 0, with 14 bases in between. The CDR3 bases are TGTGCCAGCAGCTCCCCCCGGGGCACGAGCACAGATACGCAGTATTTT. Protein sequence: CASSSPRGTSTDTQYF.

This CDR3 reads CASTDWGRLGNEQFF. In DNA, the CDR3 is TGTGCCAGCACTGATTGGGGGAGGTTGGGCAATGAGCAGTTCTTC. The J gene is TRBJ2-1, the V gene TRBV2, with D possibly TRBD2 on 6 matching bases. The germline V and J ends were trimmed by 7 bases and 6 bases, with 19 bases remaining between them. Germline V CDR1 and CDR2: SNHLY, FYNNEI. The CDR3 contains 15 residues. The whole variable domain, remainder taken from reference TRBV2 and TRBJ2-1, is EPEVTQTPSHQVTQMGQEVILRCVPISNHLYFYWYRQILGQKVEFLVSFYNNEISEKSEIFDDQFSVERPDGSNFTLKIRSTKLEDSAMYFCASTDWGRLGNEQFFGPGTRLTVL.

This chain links TRBV5-1 with TRBJ2-1; D gene uncertain. The ends were cut back, 4 bases at V and 7 bases at J, with 18 bases in the middle. The CDR3 totals 15 residues. Germline lookup yields CDR1 SGHRS and CDR2 YFSETQ. This chain's CDR3 is CASSSGYPRGNEQFF. The CDR3 DNA sequence: TGCGCCAGCAGCAGTGGCTACCCTCGTGGAAATGAGCAGTTCTTC. Full variable domain (missing parts from reference TRBV5-1 and TRBJ2-1): KAGVTQTPRYLIKTRGQQVTLSCSPISGHRSVSWYQQTPGQGLQFLFEYFSETQRNKGNFPGRFSGRQFSNSRSEMNVSTLELGDSALYLCASSSGYPRGNEQFFGPGTRLTVL.

This chain connects TRBV28 to TRBJ1-2, with D unresolved. This CDR3 spans 14 amino acids. Trimming removed 2 bases from V and 2 bases from J, with 9 bases in between. CDR1 is MDHEN, CDR2 SYDVKM, per germline. The CDR3 nucleotides read TGTGCCAGCAGTTTAAACCGGCAGAACTATGGCTACACCTTC. Residues: CASSLNRQNYGYTF.

The CDR3 region has the DNA TGTGCCAGCCGACCGGACTGGACAAGCTCCTACGAGCAGTACTTC. Encoded protein: CASRPDWTSSYEQYF. The chain links TRBV27 to TRBJ2-7, with D perhaps assigned TRBD1 or TRBD2 (5 bases each). CDR3 length equals 15 residues. Trimming left V 8 bases short and J 0 bases short, with 17 bases between. Germline V gene sequence: CDR1 MNHEY, CDR2 SMNVEV (reference sequence).

The V and J genes are TRBV5-1 and TRBJ2-5, with D possibly matching TRBD1 (5 bases). Germline V CDR1 and CDR2: SGHRS, YFSETQ. Trimming took 2 bases from V and 4 from J, leaving 9 bases between them. CDR3 length equals 13 residues. Written as DNA, the CDR3 is TGCGCCAGCAGCTTCGGAAGGGGAGAGACCCAGTACTTC. Encoded protein: CASSFGRGETQYF.

The rearrangement uses TRBV4-1 and TRBJ2-7; TRBD2 might be the D (6 bases). The CDR3 runs to 15 residues. V lost 1 base to trimming and J lost 4 bases, with 14 bases between them. Germline assignment: CDR1 MGHRA and CDR2 YSYEKL. CDR3 bases: TGCGCCAGCAGCCAAGTGGGGGGACGGCAGTACGAGCAGTACTTC. Translating it yields CASSQVGGRQYEQYF.

The genes are TRBV7-9 and TRBJ2-7, with TRBD1 matching 10 bases. Germline V gives CDR1 SEHNR, CDR2 FQNEAQ (reference sequence). The ends lost 1 base at V and 5 bases at J; junction bases unmatched: 5. The CDR3 covers 15 residues. The CDR3 loop is CASSLVGTGAHEQYF. The DNA for the CDR3 is TGTGCCAGCAGCTTAGTGGGGACAGGGGCTCACGAGCAGTACTTC.

The chain couples TRBV19 to TRBJ1-4; D remains unclear. CDR3 size: 14 residues. Germline V CDR1 and CDR2: LNHDA, SQIVND (reference sequence). V was pared by 6 bases and J by 4 bases, with 12 bases between. The CDR3 DNA is TGTGCCAGTAGGCAGGCAGGCGATAATGAAAAACTGTTTTTT. Translating it yields CASRQAGDNEKLFF. Full variable domain (outside the CDR3, taken from reference TRBV19 and TRBJ1-4): DGGITQSPKYLFRKEGQNVTLSCEQNLNHDAMYWYRQDPGQGLRLIYYSQIVNDFQKGDIAEGYSVSREKKESFPLTVTSAQKNPTAFYLCASRQAGDNEKLFFGSGTQLSVL.